By share, the clone carrying this T cell receptor (beta chain) counts as medium-sized (0.01 to 0.1%). Repertoires were generated with immunoSEQ multiplex PCR, while TCRdb's copy carries only in-frame clones and drops some. The sample shows 12,000 to 15,000 clones, 25% to 30% of them seen only once. The data are from a study of graft-versus-host responses after intestinal transplantation. V lost 6 bases and J lost 1, with 9 bases in between. This CDR3 is 13 amino acids long. The V gene's germline CDR1 is MRHNA and CDR2 SNTAGT. V gene TRBV6-4 combines with J gene TRBJ2-5; the D gene is possibly TRBD2 (6 bases). The starting material was alloreactive CD4+ T cells from a mixed lymphocyte reaction culture, obtained before intestinal transplant. The subset here: CFSE-low proliferating T cells sorted from approximately six-day pre-transplant mixed lymphocyte reaction (GvH or HvG direction). The clonotype comes from a human patient who received an intestinal transplant. DNA of the CDR3: TGTGCCAGCAGCGGGAGCGGCCAAGAGACCCAGTACTTC. Protein sequence: CASSGSGQETQYF.